This entry lists 18 T cell receptor beta chains sequenced from one sample in a study of tumor and adjacent non-tumor tissue in lung cancer. The library came from three nested PCR rounds adapted from ARM-PCR protocols. TCRdb independently ran MiXCR on the multiplex PCR reads; one entry per CDR3 protein. The sample has some 80,000 distinct CDR3 sequences; approximately 82% are singletons. This sample's RNA came from whole unsorted tissue. More than 3 cm separated this lung sample from the edge of the tumor. The sequencing input was distant non-tumor lung tissue. The receptors come from a man in his sixties or seventies with non-small cell lung cancer.

The V gene is TRBV29-1, the J gene TRBJ1-1; no reliable D call. CDR1 is SQVTM and CDR2 is ANQGSEA in the germline V gene. This CDR3 comprises 11 residues. Trimming took off 8 bases at V and 5 bases at J, with 12 bases between the two ends. The DNA of the CDR3 is TGCAGCACTTCCAGAGGGACTGAAGCTTTCTTT. As protein: CSTSRGTEAFF.

In its sample, this clonotype was seen a few times. As the CDR3 is not closed by the conserved phenylalanine or tryptophan, this likely results from a read error. This chain uses TRBV6-1 with TRBJ1-1, with 8 bases lining up with TRBD1. The CDR3 is made up of 15 amino acids. Germline V gives CDR1 MNHNS, CDR2 SASEGT. CDR3 coding DNA: TGTGACAGCAGTGCCTTGACAGGGGTGAGGGCTGAAGCTTTCATT. Its translation: CDSSALTGVRAEAFI.

Notes on this clonotype: One end of the junction varies from germline; a read error may be responsible. The chain is built from TRBV11-2 and TRBJ2-3, with D possibly TRBD2 on 5 matching bases. This CDR3 comprises 17 residues. CDR1 and CDR2 (germline): SGHAT, FQNNGV. CDR3 residues: CASSSYSDTSSTDRQYF. The CDR3 DNA reads TGTGCCAGCAGCTCTTACTCTGACACTAGTAGCACAGATAGGCAGTATTTT.

A remark on this clonotype: The junction does not match germline at one end; this may be a read error. This chain joins TRBV12-5 and TRBJ1-5; 8 positions match TRBD1. The CDR3 has 13 residues. From germline, CDR1 is LGHNT and CDR2 FRNRAP. The CDR3 reads CVSVPDRDQPQHF. The CDR3 nucleotides read TGTGTTAGTGTCCCGGACAGGGATCAGCCCCAGCATTTT.

A remark on this clonotype: Its ends do not fully match the called genes, so a read error is possible. This CDR3 is CTSSPADGGRGNEQFF. CDR3 coding DNA: TGTACCAGCAGTCCCGCTGATGGGGGGCGTGGGAATGAGCAGTTCTTC. This chain uses TRBV12-3 or TRBV12-4 with TRBJ2-1; D is possibly TRBD1 or TRBD2 (6 bases each). This CDR3 has 16 amino acids.

The table lists this clonotype with a few counts. This chain connects TRBV28 to TRBJ2-6; D not resolved. Looked up from germline, CDR1 is MDHEN and CDR2 is SYDVKM. V was clipped by 10 bases and J by 0 bases, with 7 bases between them. This CDR3 has 13 amino acids. This chain's CDR3 is CATANSGANVLTF. The CDR3 DNA follows: TGTGCCACCGCGAACTCTGGGGCCAACGTCCTGACTTTC.

Notes on this clonotype: The CDR3 carries no conserved terminal phenylalanine or tryptophan, so it likely arises from a read error. The genes are TRBV11-1 and TRBJ2-5; D is perhaps TRBD1 (6 bases). V lost 6 bases and J lost 4, with 18 bases in between. Germline V gives CDR1 SGHAT, CDR2 FQDESV (reference sequence). The CDR3 runs to 15 residues. The CDR3 sequence: CASRQGDRTGETQYL. The CDR3 DNA reads as TGTGCCAGCAGACAGGGAGATAGGACGGGAGAGACCCAGTACTTA.

The chain combines TRBV11-3 with TRBJ1-1; D unclear. The length of the CDR3 is 16 residues. The germline CDR1 and CDR2 sequences are SGHNT and YENEEA. The CDR3 region is CESSFRDRTMSTEAFF. The CDR3 DNA is TGTGAGAGCAGCTTCCGGGATAGAACCATGAGCACTGAAGCTTTCTTT.

As for this clonotype: One end of the junction varies from germline; a read error may be responsible. The chain couples TRBV29-1 to TRBJ2-6, with unresolved D. The germline V gene encodes CDR1 SQVTM and CDR2 ANQGSEA. The CDR3 contains 15 residues. CDR3 region: CSVDFLNSRANVLTF. The CDR3 coding sequence is TGCAGCGTTGACTTCTTGAACTCTAGGGCCAACGTCCTAACTTTC.

About this clonotype itself: One end of the junction fails to match germline, which may point to a read error. The chain is built from TRBV4-1 and TRBJ2-2; the match to TRBD2 covers 11 bases. Germline V gives CDR1 MGHRA, CDR2 YSYEKL. The length of the CDR3 is 20 residues. The CDR3 coding sequence is TGTGCCAGCAGAGCAAGAGGGTCTAGCGGGGGGCCGCGGGGAATCAGGGAGCTGTTTTTT. This translates into CASRARGSSGGPRGIRELFF.

As regards this clonotype: The junction departs from germline at one end; a sequencing error may be responsible. V gene TRBV6-4 combines with J gene TRBJ2-1, with 8 bases aligning to TRBD2. The CDR3 consists of 15 residues. Germline V gene data show CDR1 as MRHNA and CDR2 as SNTAGT. CDR3 coding DNA: TGTGTCAGCAGTCGATTAGCGGGACTATACAATGAGCAGTTCTTC. The encoded protein is CVSSRLAGLYNEQFF.

A remark on this clonotype: Sequence at one end of the junction differs from germline and may be a read error. In DNA, the CDR3 is TGTTCCAGCAGTTACTTGCGGGAGGGGTACCAAGAGGCCCAGTACTTC. The encoded protein is CSSSYLREGYQEAQYF. This chain uses TRBV6-2 or TRBV6-3 with TRBJ2-5, with 9 bases that match TRBD2. The length of the CDR3 is 16 residues. Germline CDR1 reads MNHEY; CDR2 reads SVGEGT.

Comments on this clonotype: Germline is not matched at one junction end, which may reflect a read error. This sequence joins TRBV11-2 and TRBJ2-7; tentatively, D is TRBD2 (5 bases). This CDR3 is 15 amino acids long. CDR1 and CDR2 from the germline V gene are SGHAT and FQNNGV. The CDR3 spells CGSSLDGGGRYEQYF. The CDR3 nucleotides are TGTGGCAGCAGCTTAGATGGAGGTGGCAGGTACGAGCAGTACTTC.

The chain is built from TRBV12-3 or TRBV12-4 and TRBJ1-3; D gene uncertain. The CDR3 contains 12 residues. V was shortened by 11 bases and J by 4 bases, with 12 bases between the two germline ends. This CDR3 is CAGTSAGNTIYF. CDR3 sequence (DNA): TGTGCCGGTACGTCCGCGGGAAACACCATATATTTT.

This chain links TRBV7-2 with TRBJ2-7; 13 nucleotides agree with TRBD2. From germline, CDR1 is SGHTA and CDR2 FQGNSA. The CDR3 totals 16 residues. Trimming at V came to 5 bases and at J to 0 bases, leaving 4 bases not matched to a gene. DNA for the CDR3: TGTGCCAGCAGCGCCGGGACTAGCGGGAACTCCTACGAGCAGTACTTC. Translating it yields CASSAGTSGNSYEQYF.

Comments on this clonotype: Germline and junction disagree at one end, which may indicate a read error. The chain is built from TRBV11-2 and TRBJ2-2, with D perhaps assigned TRBD1 or TRBD2 (5 bases each). Germline V CDR1 and CDR2: SGHAT, FQNNGV. The CDR3 has 16 residues. CDR3 amino acids: CANSLVDTEVAGELIF. For the CDR3, the DNA is TGTGCCAACAGCTTAGTGGACACAGAGGTTGCCGGGGAGCTAATTTTT.

The V and J genes are TRBV19 and TRBJ1-5; D remains unclear. Germline V gene data show CDR1 as LNHDA and CDR2 as SQIVND (reference sequence). There are 15 residues in the CDR3. V was clipped by 6 bases and J by 6 bases, with 18 bases between them. This CDR3 is CASSMKLDLTQPQHF. CDR3 sequence (DNA): TGTGCCAGTAGCATGAAGCTGGATCTTACTCAGCCCCAGCATTTT.

The rearrangement uses TRBV11-3 and TRBJ2-1, with a possible D match to TRBD2 (5 bases). The CDR3 contains 13 residues. CDR1 is SGHNT and CDR2 is YENEEA in the germline V gene. V was trimmed by 5 bases and J by 12 bases, leaving 17 bases between them. In DNA form, the CDR3 reads TGTGCCAGCAGCACCCAGCACGAGGGTGTGCAGTTCTTC. Protein sequence: CASSTQHEGVQFF.